Below, 22 T cell receptor beta chains from the same sample are listed, as sequenced in a study of shared clonotypes between healthy human individuals. Some clones are missing from TCRdb's copy, which holds only in-frame ones; the method was immunoSEQ multiplex PCR. Of around 510,000 clones in the sample, 95% to 97% are singletons; the top ten hold 0.05% to 0.08%. Sequencing input: naive CD4+ T cells sorted from blood. Subset meaning: CD45RA+ positively selected. Every receptor here comes from a woman in her 30s in good health.

The genes are TRBV10-3 and TRBJ1-4; D perhaps matches TRBD1 (5 bases). V was trimmed by 1 base and J by 12 bases, leaving 12 bases between them. From germline, CDR1 is ENHRY and CDR2 SYGVKD. CDR3 length: 13 residues. The CDR3 region has the DNA TGTGCCATCAGTGAGTTTGGGGGGATAGAACTGTTTTTT. Protein: CAISEFGGIELFF.

The rearrangement links TRBV28 to TRBJ2-1; 9 bases fit TRBD1. The CDR3 loop spans 16 amino acids. Germline CDR1 is MDHEN and CDR2 is SYDVKM. V shed 1 base and J 5 bases; nucleotides not matched to a gene: 6. CDR3 region: CASSLLHRGRDNEQFF. The CDR3 coding sequence is TGTGCCAGCAGTTTATTGCACAGGGGGCGCGACAATGAGCAGTTCTTC.

This sequence joins TRBV5-1 and TRBJ1-5, with 11 nucleotides matching TRBD1. This CDR3 contains 14 residues. Germline values: CDR1 SGHRS, CDR2 YFSETQ. The V and J ends lost 4 bases and 7 bases, in that order; junction bases with no gene match: 4. CDR3 sequence (DNA): TGCGCCAGCAGCGTGGGGACAGGGGGACAGCCCCAGCATTTT. This translates into CASSVGTGGQPQHF.

This clone was seen just once. The gene calls are TRBV7-2 and TRBJ2-1; possibly TRBD2 for D (8 bases). Between the trimmed V and J ends, which lost 5 bases and 0 bases, there was a span of 20 bases. CDR3 size: 18 residues. In germline, CDR1 is SGHTA, CDR2 FQGNSA. The CDR3 reads CASSLQGGLAGSYNEQFF. The CDR3 nucleotides read TGTGCCAGCAGCCTCCAGGGGGGGCTAGCGGGCTCCTACAATGAGCAGTTCTTC.

This chain joins TRBV6-1 and TRBJ1-5; D is undetermined. Germline V gives CDR1 MNHNS, CDR2 SASEGT. There are 13 residues in the CDR3. V was pared by 6 bases and J by 0 bases, with 6 bases between. CDR3 region: CASSTNSNQPQHF. The CDR3 DNA sequence: TGTGCCAGCAGCACAAATAGCAATCAGCCCCAGCATTTT.

V gene TRBV28 combines with J gene TRBJ2-7, with TRBD1 identical over 10 bases. J lost 6 bases, V lost 6 bases, and 8 bases had no gene match. From germline, CDR1 is MDHEN and CDR2 SYDVKM. The CDR3 runs to 14 residues. This CDR3 reads CASRAGQGLAEQYF. The CDR3 coding sequence is TGTGCCAGCAGAGCGGGACAGGGGTTGGCCGAGCAGTACTTC.

The rearrangement uses TRBV27 and TRBJ2-1, with 8 bases aligning to TRBD2. Trimming removed 10 bases from V and 0 bases from J; junction bases left unmatched: 23. The CDR3 loop spans 20 amino acids. Germline values: CDR1 MNHEY, CDR2 SMNVEV (reference sequence). CDR3 sequence: CATEKRTLISGKSSYNEQFF. The CDR3 coding sequence is TGTGCCACCGAAAAGCGCACGTTGATTAGCGGGAAAAGCTCCTACAATGAGCAGTTCTTC.

The chain links TRBV7-2 to TRBJ2-1; TRBD2 agrees at 9 bases. CDR1 and CDR2 (germline): SGHTA, FQGNSA. The trim removed 5 bases at V and 0 bases at J, leaving 14 bases unmatched. This CDR3 has 19 residues. This CDR3 reads CASSLDLREGRSSYNEQFF. DNA of the CDR3: TGTGCCAGCAGCCTCGACCTGCGGGAGGGCCGGAGCTCCTACAATGAGCAGTTCTTC.

The chain is built from TRBV5-1 and TRBJ1-1; the match to TRBD1 covers 7 bases. J lost 4 bases, V lost 4 bases, and 19 bases had no gene match. CDR3 length equals 18 residues. Looked up from germline, CDR1 is SGHRS and CDR2 is YFSETQ. DNA for the CDR3: TGCGCCAGCAGCCTGAGGGGGCAGGGAAGGGGAGTCGGCACTGAAGCTTTCTTT. It is translated as CASSLRGQGRGVGTEAFF. The full variable domain, its missing parts supplied by reference TRBV5-1 and TRBJ1-1, is KAGVTQTPRYLIKTRGQQVTLSCSPISGHRSVSWYQQTPGQGLQFLFEYFSETQRNKGNFPGRFSGRQFSNSRSEMNVSTLELGDSALYLCASSLRGQGRGVGTEAFFGQGTRLTVV.

The chain employs TRBV2 and TRBJ2-7, with D maybe TRBD1 (5 bases). Trimming removed 5 bases from V and 4 bases from J, with 15 bases in between. Germline loops: CDR1 SNHLY, CDR2 FYNNEI. The CDR3 has 14 residues. In DNA form, the CDR3 reads TGTGCCAGCAGTCGTCAGGGTCGAATGTACGAGCAGTACTTC. Translated: CASSRQGRMYEQYF.

J is TRBJ2-7 and V is TRBV6-5; perhaps TRBD1 as D (5 bases). This CDR3 contains 14 residues. Looked up from germline, CDR1 is MNHEY and CDR2 is SVGAGI. V gave up 2 bases and J gave up 6 bases, with 14 bases separating them. For the CDR3, the DNA is TGTGCCAGCAGTTACAGGGCAGGGTCAGCCGAGCAGTACTTC. This gives the protein CASSYRAGSAEQYF.

The CDR3 nucleotides are TGTGCCAGTAGTATGGCGGGGGCTGGCGGGGAGCTGTTTTTT. This codes for CASSMAGAGGELFF. The chain uses TRBV19 and TRBJ2-2, with D tentatively TRBD2 (7 bases). Trimming cost V 3 bases and J 7 bases, with 12 bases left between them. The CDR3 extends over 14 amino acids. Germline assignment: CDR1 LNHDA and CDR2 SQIVND (reference sequence).

The chain links TRBV28 to TRBJ1-1, with 10 bases lining up with TRBD1. Looked up from germline, CDR1 is MDHEN and CDR2 is SYDVKM. CDR3 size: 15 residues. V was pared by 5 bases and J by 5 bases, with 8 bases of the junction left unmatched. The CDR3 region has the DNA TGTGCCAGCAGTCCCGGACAGGGGGGATGGACTGAAGCTTTCTTT. Translated, it gives CASSPGQGGWTEAFF. Based on the CDR3 plus reference TRBV28 and TRBJ1-1, the full variable domain is DVKVTQSSRYLVKRTGEKVFLECVQDMDHENMFWYRQDPGLGLRLIYFSYDVKMKEKGDIPEGYSVSREKKERFSLILESASTNQTSMYLCASSPGQGGWTEAFFGQGTRLTVV.

The chain recombines TRBV7-9 with TRBJ1-5; no definite D call. The CDR3 extends over 12 amino acids. Trimming left V 5 bases short and J 5 bases short, with 7 bases between. CDR1 and CDR2 (germline): SEHNR, FQNEAQ (reference sequence). CDR3 in amino acids: CASSRQDQPQHF. CDR3 coding DNA: TGTGCCAGCAGCCGACAAGATCAGCCCCAGCATTTT.

The chain links TRBV28 to TRBJ2-5; 10 nucleotides line up with TRBD2. The J segment lost 5 bases and the V segment lost 5 bases, leaving 8 bases of the junction unmatched. CDR3 length: 15 amino acids. Germline CDR1 is MDHEN and CDR2 is SYDVKM. CDR3 region: CASSLASGSWETQYF. CDR3 nucleotides: TGTGCCAGCAGTCTCGCTAGCGGGAGCTGGGAGACCCAGTACTTC.

The gene calls are TRBV6-5 and TRBJ2-3; a possible D gene is TRBD1 (5 bases). The CDR3 extends over 14 amino acids. Deletions cut 5 bases from V and 2 bases from J, with 11 bases between. Germline CDR1 and CDR2: MNHEY and SVGAGI. CDR3 in DNA: TGTGCCAGCAGTCGACAGAAAGACACAGATACGCAGTATTTT. The encoded protein is CASSRQKDTDTQYF.

V gene TRBV19 combines with J gene TRBJ2-5; D might be TRBD2 (5 bases). The V end was cut by 3 bases, the J end by 4 bases, with 12 bases between. CDR3 length equals 14 residues. Germline loops: CDR1 LNHDA, CDR2 SQIVND (reference sequence). CDR3 in amino acids: CASSMTPEVETQYF. Written as DNA, the CDR3 is TGTGCCAGTAGTATGACCCCGGAGGTAGAGACCCAGTACTTC.

This clone was seen only once. This specimen includes other DNA sequences encoding the same CDR3. The chain couples TRBV5-1 to TRBJ1-4; D is unresolved. Looked up from germline, CDR1 is SGHRS and CDR2 is YFSETQ. V shed 0 bases and J shed 8 bases, with 5 bases lying between them. The CDR3 is 12 residues long. The CDR3 spells CASSLAGEKLFF. CDR3 bases: TGCGCCAGCAGCTTGGCCGGAGAAAAACTGTTTTTT.

J is TRBJ2-7 and V is TRBV19, with a possible D match to TRBD2 (5 bases). The CDR3 runs to 14 residues. Germline V lookup: CDR1 LNHDA, CDR2 SQIVND (reference sequence). V lost 4 bases and J lost 5, with 15 bases in between. The CDR3 reads CASSNAARVNEQYF. CDR3 nucleotides: TGTGCCAGTAGTAATGCCGCGCGGGTCAACGAGCAGTACTTC.

The J gene is TRBJ1-1, the V gene TRBV5-1; a weak D match, TRBD1 (6 bases). The CDR3 length is 15 residues. The ends were cut back, 1 base at V and 4 bases at J, with 14 bases in the middle. Germline V gene sequence: CDR1 SGHRS, CDR2 YFSETQ. CDR3 protein: CASSLSGAVATEAFF. CDR3 DNA sequence: TGCGCCAGCAGCTTGTCGGGGGCGGTTGCCACTGAAGCTTTCTTT.

The CDR3 loop reads CASSLARGTSTYEQYF. The CDR3 DNA follows: TGTGCCAGCAGCTTAGCGCGGGGGACTAGTACCTACGAGCAGTACTTC. V is TRBV7-9 and J is TRBJ2-7; 8 nucleotides align to TRBD2. The J segment lost 2 bases and the V segment lost 0 bases, leaving 6 bases of the junction unmatched. The CDR3 runs 16 residues. Germline CDR1 and CDR2: SEHNR and FQNEAQ (reference sequence).

J is TRBJ2-2 and V is TRBV19; TRBD2 aligns across 9 bases. J was trimmed by 6 bases and V by 5 bases; bases with no gene match: 7. This CDR3 region has 15 residues. Per germline, CDR1 LNHDA and CDR2 SQIVND (reference sequence). CDR3 bases: TGTGCCAGTAGTTCCGGTAGCGGGAGTCCCGGGGAGCTGTTTTTT. It specifies CASSSGSGSPGELFF.